The clone carrying this T cell receptor (beta chain) was seen at least ten times. CDR3 length equals 12 residues. From germline, CDR1 is LNHDA and CDR2 SQIVND (reference sequence). Trimming removed 5 bases at V and 9 bases at J, with 11 bases between. Time point here: newly diagnosed GD, antithyroid drugs for less than 3 months. The TCR library was made from RNA that had been extracted from PBMCs in TRIzol. Combining iRepertoire HTBI primers with Arm-PCR of CDR3 regions, the authors built TCR beta libraries. TCRdb recomputed calls from the multiplex PCR reads with MiXCR, one row per CDR3 protein. The data contain a few hundred thousand distinct CDR3 sequences, 12% of them singletons. The entry originates in a study of regulatory T cells in long-lasting Graves disease. The same data also went into a second study, on T cells in Graves' hyperthyroidism and ophthalmopathy.

Sequences were derived from peripheral blood mononuclear cells (PBMCs), sampled at new diagnosis, from a patient treated with antithyroid drugs. V gene TRBV19 combines with J gene TRBJ1-5; D perhaps matches TRBD1 (6 bases). The receptor comes from a woman under 30 with Graves disease. CDR3 loop: CASSPQGRPQHF. The DNA of the CDR3 is TGTGCCAGTAGTCCCCAGGGGAGGCCCCAGCATTTT. Combining the CDR3 with reference TRBV19 and TRBJ1-5 gives the whole variable domain DGGITQSPKYLFRKEGQNVTLSCEQNLNHDAMYWYRQDPGQGLRLIYYSQIVNDFQKGDIAEGYSVSREKKESFPLTVTSAQKNPTAFYLCASSPQGRPQHFGDGTRLSIL.